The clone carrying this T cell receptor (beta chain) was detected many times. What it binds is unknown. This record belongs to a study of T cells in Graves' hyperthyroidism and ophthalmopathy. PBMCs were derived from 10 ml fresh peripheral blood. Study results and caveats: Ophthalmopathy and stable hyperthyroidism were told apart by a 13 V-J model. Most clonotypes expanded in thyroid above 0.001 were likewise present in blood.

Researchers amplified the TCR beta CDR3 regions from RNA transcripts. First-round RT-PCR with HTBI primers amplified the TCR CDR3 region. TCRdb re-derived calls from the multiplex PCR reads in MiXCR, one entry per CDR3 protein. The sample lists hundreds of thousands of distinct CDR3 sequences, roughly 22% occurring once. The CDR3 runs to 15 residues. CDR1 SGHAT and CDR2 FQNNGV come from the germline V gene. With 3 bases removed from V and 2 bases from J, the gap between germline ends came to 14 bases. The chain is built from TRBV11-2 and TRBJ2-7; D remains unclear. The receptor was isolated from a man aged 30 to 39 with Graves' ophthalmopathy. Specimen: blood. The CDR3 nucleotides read TGTGCCAGCAGCTTGGGCCCTCGGCTTGCCTACGAGCAGTACTTC. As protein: CASSLGPRLAYEQYF. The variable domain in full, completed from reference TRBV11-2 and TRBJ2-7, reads EAGVAQSPRYKIIEKRQSVAFWCNPISGHATLYWYQQILGQGPKLLIQFQNNGVVDDSQLPKDRFSAERLKGVDSTLKIQPAKLEDSAVYLCASSLGPRLAYEQYFGPGTRLTVT.